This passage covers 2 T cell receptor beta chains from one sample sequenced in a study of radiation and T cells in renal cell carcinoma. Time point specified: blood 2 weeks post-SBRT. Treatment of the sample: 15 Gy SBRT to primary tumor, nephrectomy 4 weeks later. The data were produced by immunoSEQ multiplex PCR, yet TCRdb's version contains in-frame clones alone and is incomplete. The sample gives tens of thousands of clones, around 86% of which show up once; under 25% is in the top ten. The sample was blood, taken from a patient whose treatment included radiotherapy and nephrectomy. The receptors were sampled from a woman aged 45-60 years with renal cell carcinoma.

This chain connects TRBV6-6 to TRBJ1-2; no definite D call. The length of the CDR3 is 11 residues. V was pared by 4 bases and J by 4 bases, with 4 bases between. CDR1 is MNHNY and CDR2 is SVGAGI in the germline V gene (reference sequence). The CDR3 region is CASSFGYGYTF. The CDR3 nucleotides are TGTGCCAGCAGTTTCGGCTATGGCTACACCTTC.

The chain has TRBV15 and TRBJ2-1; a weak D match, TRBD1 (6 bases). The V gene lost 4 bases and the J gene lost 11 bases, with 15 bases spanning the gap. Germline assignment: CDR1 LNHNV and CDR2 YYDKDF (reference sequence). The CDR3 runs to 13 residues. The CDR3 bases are TGTGCCACCAGCACCCCAGGGGAATTAAAGCAGTTCTTC. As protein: CATSTPGELKQFF.